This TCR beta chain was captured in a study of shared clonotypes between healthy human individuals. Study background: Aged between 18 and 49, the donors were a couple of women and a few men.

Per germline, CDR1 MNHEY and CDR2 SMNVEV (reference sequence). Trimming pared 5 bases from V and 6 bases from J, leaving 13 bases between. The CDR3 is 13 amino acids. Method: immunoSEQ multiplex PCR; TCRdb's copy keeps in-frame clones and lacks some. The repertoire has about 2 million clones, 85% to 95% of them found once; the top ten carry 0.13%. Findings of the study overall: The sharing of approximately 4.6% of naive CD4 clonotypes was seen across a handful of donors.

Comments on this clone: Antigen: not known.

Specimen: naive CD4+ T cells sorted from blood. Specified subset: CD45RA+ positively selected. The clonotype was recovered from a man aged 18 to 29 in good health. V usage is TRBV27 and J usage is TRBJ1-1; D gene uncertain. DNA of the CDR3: TGTGCCAGCAGTCTAGGATTAGCCGCTGAAGCTTTCTTT. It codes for CASSLGLAAEAFF.